A selection of T cell receptor beta chains follows, all from one sample in a study of T cells in Graves' hyperthyroidism and ophthalmopathy. TCRdb fed the multiplex PCR reads into MiXCR, producing one record per CDR3 protein. The sample yields hundreds of thousands of distinct CDR3 sequences, 45% seen once. Sequenced material: peripheral blood or thyroid tissue (not recorded which). The receptors come from an adult man with Graves' disease, either hyperthyroidism or ophthalmopathy (not recorded which). Each CDR3 is given with its conserved first and last residue. The D gene is left open where the match is weak. A clone size is listed for some rows: how often the clone was seen (once, few, many), or a class if it is expanded.

J gene,D gene,CDR3 length,clone size,V gene,CDR3 DNA,CDR3 protein
TRBJ2-7,TRBD2,14,-,TRBV20-1,TGCAGTGCACCCCCTCAGCGGGGGTCCTACGAGCAGTACTTC,CSAPPQRGSYEQYF
TRBJ2-7,TRBD2,16,few,TRBV9,TGTGCCAGCAGCGTATATTCTAGCGGGAGCGCCGGCGAGCAGTACTTC,CASSVYSSGSAGEQYF
TRBJ1-2,-,14,many,TRBV19,TGTGCCAGTAGTATTTCGGACGCTAACTATGGCTACACCTTC,CASSISDANYGYTF
TRBJ2-1,-,13,-,TRBV7-3,TGTGCCAGCAGCGTGGGGGTCTACAATGAGCAGTTCTTC,CASSVGVYNEQFF
TRBJ2-7,-,13,few,TRBV29-1,TGCAGCGTTGGGTCCAGAAACTCCTACGAGCAGTACTTC,CSVGSRNSYEQYF
TRBJ1-4,-,14,-,TRBV7-9,TGTGCCAGCAGCTTAGCCCCAGGGACCGAAAAACTGTTTTTT,CASSLAPGTEKLFF
TRBJ1-5,-,16,-,TRBV20-1,TGCAGTGCTAGAGATGTTAAGTGGACAACGAATCAGCCCCAGCATTTT,CSARDVKWTTNQPQHF
TRBJ1-4,TRBD1,16,-,TRBV7-2,TGTGCCAGCAGCCACCGCCCGACAGGGGGAAATGAAAAACTGTTTTTT,CASSHRPTGGNEKLFF
TRBJ1-1,-,14,few,TRBV5-6,TGTGCCTGGAGAGAGTGGGGGCTGGGCACTGAAGCTTTCTTT,CAWREWGLGTEAFF
TRBJ2-5,TRBD2,18,-,TRBV7-2,TGTGCCAGCAGCTTAGTAGGAACTAGCGGGGGGGGGGAAGAGACCCAGTACTTC,CASSLVGTSGGGEETQYF
TRBJ1-2,TRBD1,19,few,TRBV7-8,TGTGCCAGCAGCCCGCGACAAACCCCGACAGGGAGCTCCAACTATGGCTACACCTTC,CASSPRQTPTGSSNYGYTF
TRBJ1-5,TRBD1,18,few,TRBV20-1,TGCAGTGCTAGAGGAGGACAGGGTGGTCTTTGGGGCAATCAGCCCCAGCATTTT,CSARGGQGGLWGNQPQHF
TRBJ2-5,-,16,-,TRBV7-2,TGTGCCAGCAGCTTAAGGGGAACTCCTCTACAAGAGACCCAGTACTTC,CASSLRGTPLQETQYF
TRBJ1-1,TRBD1,16,few,TRBV5-1,TGCGCCAGCAGTCTCGGGACAGCGAGAACGAACACTGAAGCTTTCTTT,CASSLGTARTNTEAFF
TRBJ1-2,-,17,-,TRBV7-9,TGTGCCAGCTTGCCAAGTACGGGGGGGGGATTCACTTATGGCTACACCTTC,CASLPSTGGGFTYGYTF
TRBJ1-5,-,14,few,TRBV20-1,TGCAGTGCTAGAAAAGGCCTTAGCAATCAGCCCCAGCATTTT,CSARKGLSNQPQHF
TRBJ1-5,TRBD1,17,-,TRBV7-2,TGTGCCAGTAGCTTAGGGGGGTGGACAGGGGGCAATCAGCCCCAGCATTTT,CASSLGGWTGGNQPQHF
TRBJ2-6,-,17,-,TRBV25-1,TGTGCCAGCAGTGGACGGGGGTTAGGTTCTGGGGCCAACGTCCTGACTTTC,CASSGRGLGSGANVLTF
TRBJ1-6,-,17,-,TRBV7-2,TGTGCCAGCAGCTTGTTCGCAGGGGATTTATCTAATTCACCCCTCCACTTT,CASSLFAGDLSNSPLHF
TRBJ1-5,-,14,-,TRBV6-1,TGTGCCAGCAATCGGGGGACGCCGAATCAGCCCCAGCATTTT,CASNRGTPNQPQHF
TRBJ2-7,TRBD1,13,-,TRBV7-9,TGTGCCAGCCACAACAGGGGGGACTACGAGCAGTACTTC,CASHNRGDYEQYF
TRBJ2-1,TRBD2,15,-,TRBV10-3,TGTGCCATCAGTGAAGTAGCGGGAGGTGGCAATGAGCAGTTCTTC,CAISEVAGGGNEQFF
TRBJ2-3,TRBD2,19,-,TRBV15,TGTGCCACCAGTAGAGACCCCACCTGGACTAGCGGGGTGGCAGATACGCAGTATTTT,CATSRDPTWTSGVADTQYF
TRBJ1-1,-,12,-,TRBV5-8,TGTGCCAGCAGCGTAACAAGAGCTGAAGCTTTCTTT,CASSVTRAEAFF
TRBJ2-7,TRBD2,17,few,TRBV7-2,TGTGCCAGCAGCTTCTTAGGATGGACTAGCGGGAGTCAAGAGCAGTACTTC,CASSFLGWTSGSQEQYF
TRBJ1-4,TRBD1,15,-,TRBV12-3/TRBV12-4,TGTGCCAGCAGTTTACGGGACAGGGCGGGTGAAAAACTGTTTTTT,CASSLRDRAGEKLFF
TRBJ1-1,-,15,-,TRBV20-1,TGCAGTTTTAAACCGCGGGGGGGAGGGGACACTGAAGCTTTCTTT,CSFKPRGGGDTEAFF
TRBJ2-7,TRBD2,15,few,TRBV6-5,TGTGCCAGCAGCCCTGGACTAGCGGACGTTTACGAGCAGTACTTC,CASSPGLADVYEQYF
TRBJ1-2,-,13,-,TRBV20-1,TGCAGTGCTAGAGGGGGGGATCCCTATGGCTACACCTTC,CSARGGDPYGYTF
TRBJ1-3,-,13,-,TRBV10-3,TGTGCCATCAGTGGGGGGCATGGAAACACCATATATTTT,CAISGGHGNTIYF
TRBJ1-6,TRBD1,17,-,TRBV25-1,TGTGCCAGCCTAGTTTGGGACAGGGGCACCTATAATTCACCCCTCCACTTT,CASLVWDRGTYNSPLHF
TRBJ2-6,-,15,many,TRBV24-1,TGTGCCACCAGTGACCCACACTCTGGGGCCAACGTCCTGACTTTC,CATSDPHSGANVLTF
TRBJ1-5,TRBD1,16,-,TRBV20-1,TGCAGTGCTAGAGAGACCGGGACAGGGGTTGGGCAGCCCCAGCATTTT,CSARETGTGVGQPQHF
TRBJ1-1,-,13,-,TRBV12-3/TRBV12-4,TGTGCCAGCAGCCCTCCGGGACGGGCTGAAGCTTTCTTT,CASSPPGRAEAFF
TRBJ1-6,-,14,few,TRBV7-9,TGTGCCAGCAGTTTATGGACAGCCAATTCACCCCTCCACTTT,CASSLWTANSPLHF
TRBJ2-7,TRBD1,15,-,TRBV2,TGTGCCAGCAGTGAGAGAGGACAGGGCGCCTACGAGCAGTACTTC,CASSERGQGAYEQYF
TRBJ1-6,TRBD1,13,many,TRBV12-3/TRBV12-4,TGTGCCAGCAGTTTTGACAGGGATGATTCCCTCCACTTT,CASSFDRDDSLHF
TRBJ2-6,-,17,-,TRBV7-9,TGTGCCAGCAGCTTAGCGCCCGGAAGCTCTGGGGCCAACGTCCTGACTTTC,CASSLAPGSSGANVLTF
TRBJ1-6,TRBD1,16,many,TRBV7-9,TGTGCCAGCAGCCTCACTGCCGGGACAGCTAATTCACCCCTCCACTTT,CASSLTAGTANSPLHF
TRBJ2-6,-,18,-,TRBV19,TGTGCCAGCAGCCCGGAGGGTTTAGGCGGAACAGGGGCCAACGTCCTGACTTTC,CASSPEGLGGTGANVLTF
TRBJ1-5,-,14,-,TRBV19,TGTGCCTGGAGTCTCGGTGGCTCCGGTCAGCCCCAGCATTTT,CAWSLGGSGQPQHF
TRBJ2-7,-,11,-,TRBV20-1,TGCAGTGCTACCGGGCCGGACGAGCAGTACTTC,CSATGPDEQYF
TRBJ1-2,-,15,-,TRBV29-1,TGCAGCGTTGAAGAAGGGGCCGGAATTTTCTATGGCTACACCTTC,CSVEEGAGIFYGYTF
TRBJ1-3,-,13,-,TRBV10-3,TGTGCCAGCAGTGCAGGGTTAGGAAACACCATATATTTT,CASSAGLGNTIYF
TRBJ1-2,-,14,-,TRBV13,TGCGCCAGCAGCTTGGAAGCCAGGAACGATGGCTACACCTTC,CASSLEARNDGYTF
TRBJ1-4,-,14,many,TRBV2,TGTGCCAGCAGTGATGAGCAGGGAAGCGAAAAACTGTTTTTT,CASSDEQGSEKLFF
TRBJ2-7,-,11,-,TRBV29-1,TGCAGCTTGGTAGGGATCGACGAGCAGTACTTC,CSLVGIDEQYF
TRBJ1-6,-,14,many,TRBV7-9,TGTGCCAGCAGTCCTACGGGCCCGGATTCACCCCTCCACTTT,CASSPTGPDSPLHF
TRBJ2-5,TRBD2,15,many,TRBV20-1,TGCAGTGCTAGTTCGTTAGCGGGAGGCGCGGAGACCCAGTACTTC,CSASSLAGGAETQYF
TRBJ1-5,-,15,-,TRBV6-6,TGTGCCAGCAGTTACATCGCGGATAGCAATCAGCCCCAGCATTTT,CASSYIADSNQPQHF
TRBJ1-4,-,14,-,TRBV20-1,TGCAGTGCTAGCAGGGGAGGGACTAATGAAAAACTGTTTTTT,CSASRGGTNEKLFF
TRBJ2-2,-,14,few,TRBV20-1,TGCAGTGCTAGCGGAGAGGGGGGCACCGGGGAGCTGTTTTTT,CSASGEGGTGELFF
TRBJ1-2,-,10,-,TRBV29-1,TGCAGCTTCGACACCTATGGCTACACCTTC,CSFDTYGYTF
TRBJ2-7,-,15,few,TRBV6-5,TGTGCCAGCAGCCTAGAGGTAGCGGCCTCCTACGAGCAGTACTTC,CASSLEVAASYEQYF
TRBJ1-5,-,15,-,TRBV7-9,TGTGCCAGCAGCTTGGGAATTGATAGCAATCAGCCCCAGCATTTT,CASSLGIDSNQPQHF